The present entry profiles one TCR beta chain with its context. The antigen is undetermined. The table came from immunoSEQ multiplex PCR; TCRdb's copy has only in-frame clones and leaves some out. The repertoire includes just over 2,000,000 clones, approximately 94% of them detected once, and 0.9% to 1.4% sits in the top ten. This sample was taken from a study of shared clonotypes between healthy human individuals. Study conclusions and caveats: Clonotypes that were shared across four donors made up roughly 5% of naive CD4 clonotypes.

The CDR3 consists of 14 residues. J was trimmed by 6 bases and V by 6 bases; bases with no gene match: 8. Germline lookup yields CDR1 MNHEY and CDR2 SMNVEV (reference sequence). Selected positively for CCR7 and CD45RO-negative, naive CD8 cells excluded terminally differentiated effector memory CD45RA+ cells. Donors comprised healthy HIV-negative adults lacking recent acute infections or vaccinations. The source of this sequence is a man aged 18 to 35 in good health. The V gene is TRBV27, the J gene TRBJ1-2; 9 positions match TRBD1. Material: naive CD8+ T cells sorted from blood. The chain's CDR3 is CASRGQGSWNGYTF. The CDR3 bases are TGTGCCAGCAGGGGACAGGGTTCTTGGAATGGCTACACCTTC.